The rows below give T cell receptor beta chains drawn from one sample of a study of shared clonotypes between healthy human individuals. Clones were read by immunoSEQ multiplex PCR, and TCRdb kept only the in-frame ones, dropping some. Seen here are more than 1.2 million clones, just under 99% observed once, and the top ten hold roughly 0.35%. The sequenced material came from naive CD4+ T cells sorted from blood. All receptors derive from a man younger than 40 in good health. CDR3s include the opening cysteine and the closing phenylalanine or tryptophan. Fields, in order: CDR3 DNA, CDR3 protein, D gene, CDR3 length, clone size, V gene, J gene. A D gene is named only where the DNA matches it firmly. Clone size, where shown, is once, few, many, or a class for clones that have expanded.

DNA: TGTGCCAGCAGCTTCAGCCCAACTAATGAAAAACTGTTTTTT
CDR3: CASSFSPTNEKLFF
D: NA
length: 14
size: NA
V: TRBV9
J: TRBJ1-4

DNA: TGCGCCAGCAGTCCGGGTGCCTACAATGAGCAGTTCTTC
CDR3: CASSPGAYNEQFF
D: NA
length: 13
size: NA
V: TRBV10-2
J: TRBJ2-1

DNA: TGTGCCTGGAGTGTATCGACAGGGGGCGAGCAGTACTTC
CDR3: CAWSVSTGGEQYF
D: TRBD1
length: 13
size: NA
V: TRBV30
J: TRBJ2-7

DNA: TGTGCCAGCAGCCGAAGGGTTAGGTCCTACGAGCAGTACTTC
CDR3: CASSRRVRSYEQYF
D: NA
length: 14
size: NA
V: TRBV5-6
J: TRBJ2-7

DNA: TGTGCCAGCAGCGCGGGACTAACCACAGATACGCAGTATTTT
CDR3: CASSAGLTTDTQYF
D: TRBD2
length: 14
size: NA
V: TRBV9
J: TRBJ2-3

DNA: TGTGCCAGCATAGATAAAAGCCTGGGGACTGAAGCTTTCTTT
CDR3: CASIDKSLGTEAFF
D: NA
length: 14
size: once
V: TRBV6-1
J: TRBJ1-1

DNA: TGTGCCACCCTGGGAGCGGGACAGGGGGACCAGCCCCAGCATTTT
CDR3: CATLGAGQGDQPQHF
D: TRBD1
length: 15
size: NA
V: TRBV28
J: TRBJ1-5

DNA: TGTGCCAGTAGTGCCGAGGACTCTACGCTACGCTACGAGCAGTACTTC
CDR3: CASSAEDSTLRYEQYF
D: NA
length: 16
size: once
V: TRBV19
J: TRBJ2-7

DNA: TGTGCCAGCAGTTTCCAGGGGGCTCGGAGGGCTTTCTTT
CDR3: CASSFQGARRAFF
D: TRBD1
length: 13
size: NA
V: TRBV27
J: TRBJ1-1

DNA: TGTGCCAGCAGTATCAAGAACACCGGGGAGCTGTTTTTT
CDR3: CASSIKNTGELFF
D: NA
length: 13
size: NA
V: TRBV2
J: TRBJ2-2

DNA: TGTGCCAGCAGCTTGGCGGGAGGCGGTCGAGCCGGGGAGCTGTTTTTT
CDR3: CASSLAGGGRAGELFF
D: TRBD2
length: 16
size: NA
V: TRBV5-4
J: TRBJ2-2

DNA: TGTGCCACCAGCAGAGGTTATGACACCGGGGAGCTGTTTTTT
CDR3: CATSRGYDTGELFF
D: NA
length: 14
size: NA
V: TRBV15
J: TRBJ2-2

DNA: TGCGCCAGCAGCCAAGATTATCGAGTGGGTGATACGCAGTATTTT
CDR3: CASSQDYRVGDTQYF
D: NA
length: 15
size: NA
V: TRBV4-3
J: TRBJ2-3

DNA: TGCAGCGTCGCCCCGGGGACCGGAGGGTATGGCTACACCTTC
CDR3: CSVAPGTGGYGYTF
D: NA
length: 14
size: NA
V: TRBV29-1
J: TRBJ1-2

DNA: TGTGCCAGCAGCTTAGGAATCGGACAGAAAGAGACCCAGTACTTC
CDR3: CASSLGIGQKETQYF
D: NA
length: 15
size: NA
V: TRBV7-6
J: TRBJ2-5

DNA: TGTGCCAGCAGCGTGACTAGCGGGATGAGCACAGATACGCAGTATTTT
CDR3: CASSVTSGMSTDTQYF
D: TRBD2
length: 16
size: NA
V: TRBV9
J: TRBJ2-3

DNA: TGTGCCAGCAGTCCCCGGGACAGGGAGGTCCCTGGCTACACCTTC
CDR3: CASSPRDREVPGYTF
D: TRBD1
length: 15
size: NA
V: TRBV27
J: TRBJ1-2

DNA: TGTGCCAGCAGCTTACTGACTAGCGGAGTTAACAATGAGCAGTTCTTC
CDR3: CASSLLTSGVNNEQFF
D: TRBD2
length: 16
size: NA
V: TRBV7-6
J: TRBJ2-1

DNA: TGTGCCAGCAGCTTTCCTCTCTGGGAACAAGAGACCCAGTACTTC
CDR3: CASSFPLWEQETQYF
D: NA
length: 15
size: NA
V: TRBV7-6
J: TRBJ2-5

DNA: TGTGCCAGCAGCTTAGCAGGGGGAGGGTCAGAGACCCAGTACTTC
CDR3: CASSLAGGGSETQYF
D: NA
length: 15
size: NA
V: TRBV7-3
J: TRBJ2-5

DNA: TGTGCCAGCAGCCTCGGGACAGGGGTTTATAGCAATCAGCCCCAGCATTTT
CDR3: CASSLGTGVYSNQPQHF
D: TRBD1
length: 17
size: NA
V: TRBV11-2
J: TRBJ1-5

DNA: TGTGCCAGCTCACTAGGGCTCAATGAGCAGTTCTTC
CDR3: CASSLGLNEQFF
D: NA
length: 12
size: NA
V: TRBV18
J: TRBJ2-1

DNA: TGTGCCAGCAGCACTGGAGGGGGTGTCAACTATGGCTACACCTTC
CDR3: CASSTGGGVNYGYTF
D: NA
length: 15
size: NA
V: TRBV27
J: TRBJ1-2

DNA: TGTGCCAGCAGCTTACACCGGACTACCCTAAATGAGCAGTTCTTC
CDR3: CASSLHRTTLNEQFF
D: NA
length: 15
size: once
V: TRBV7-2
J: TRBJ2-1

DNA: TGTGCCAGCAGTCCCGGAGGGGAACGGGGCTACACCTTC
CDR3: CASSPGGERGYTF
D: NA
length: 13
size: NA
V: TRBV6-5
J: TRBJ1-2

DNA: TGTGCCAGCAGCGTAGGCAGCGGGGTATACAATGAGCAGTTCTTC
CDR3: CASSVGSGVYNEQFF
D: TRBD2
length: 15
size: NA
V: TRBV9
J: TRBJ2-1

DNA: TGTGCCAGCAGCACACAGGGTATTGGAAAGACGCAGTATTTT
CDR3: CASSTQGIGKTQYF
D: NA
length: 14
size: NA
V: TRBV5-5
J: TRBJ2-3

DNA: TGTGCCAGCAGTGAAAACCAGCGAGAGACCCAGTACTTC
CDR3: CASSENQRETQYF
D: NA
length: 13
size: NA
V: TRBV2
J: TRBJ2-5

DNA: TGTGCCAGCAGCTATAGAGAAACCTACAATGAGCAGTTCTTC
CDR3: CASSYRETYNEQFF
D: NA
length: 14
size: NA
V: TRBV5-5
J: TRBJ2-1

DNA: TGTGCCAGCAGACCGGGGATACCAAACACTGAAGCTTTCTTT
CDR3: CASRPGIPNTEAFF
D: NA
length: 14
size: NA
V: TRBV7-8
J: TRBJ1-1

DNA: TGTGCCAGCAGTTTATCGATTTCCCCGGGACAGGGCTACGAGCAGTACTTC
CDR3: CASSLSISPGQGYEQYF
D: TRBD1
length: 17
size: NA
V: TRBV27
J: TRBJ2-7

DNA: TGTGCCAGCAGCCCGTGGGGGGAGCTGTTTTTT
CDR3: CASSPWGELFF
D: NA
length: 11
size: NA
V: TRBV7-8
J: TRBJ2-2

DNA: TGTGCCAGCCTCCCGTGGACTCCGGCCTCCTACAATGAGCAGTTCTTC
CDR3: CASLPWTPASYNEQFF
D: NA
length: 16
size: NA
V: TRBV28
J: TRBJ2-1

DNA: TGTGCCAGCAGGCGCTCTAGCACAGATACGCAGTATTTT
CDR3: CASRRSSTDTQYF
D: NA
length: 13
size: NA
V: TRBV27
J: TRBJ2-3

DNA: TGTGCCAGCAGCCAAGGAGCGGGGATTGGATATGGCTACACCTTC
CDR3: CASSQGAGIGYGYTF
D: NA
length: 15
size: NA
V: TRBV14
J: TRBJ1-2

DNA: TGTGCCACCAGCAGAGGAGGGTTACCCACAACAGGCTACACCTTC
CDR3: CATSRGGLPTTGYTF
D: NA
length: 15
size: NA
V: TRBV15
J: TRBJ1-2

DNA: TGTGCCAGCAGCTTTGGGCGGGGCTGGAAGGCCCAGTACTTC
CDR3: CASSFGRGWKAQYF
D: NA
length: 14
size: NA
V: TRBV5-5
J: TRBJ2-7

DNA: TGTGCCAGCAGATTTTTACTAGCGCCGTACGAGCAGTACTTC
CDR3: CASRFLLAPYEQYF
D: TRBD2
length: 14
size: NA
V: TRBV27
J: TRBJ2-7

DNA: TGTGCCACCAGCAGAGCCTTCGGGCAGGGGCTCTACGAGCAGTACTTC
CDR3: CATSRAFGQGLYEQYF
D: NA
length: 16
size: NA
V: TRBV15
J: TRBJ2-7

DNA: TGTGCCAGCACCCGACAGGGGGCAAGCTATGGCTACACCTTC
CDR3: CASTRQGASYGYTF
D: TRBD1
length: 14
size: NA
V: TRBV6-1
J: TRBJ1-2

DNA: TGTGCCAGCAGCGGGACAGGGTGGAGGGAGCAGTACTTC
CDR3: CASSGTGWREQYF
D: TRBD1
length: 13
size: NA
V: TRBV7-6
J: TRBJ2-7

DNA: TGCGCCAGCAGCCAAGAGTCCGCGTCCCTTTCCAGTGGCTACACCTTC
CDR3: CASSQESASLSSGYTF
D: NA
length: 16
size: NA
V: TRBV4-3
J: TRBJ1-2

DNA: TGTGCCAGCTCACTAATGGGACAGGTAAACAATGAGCAGTTCTTC
CDR3: CASSLMGQVNNEQFF
D: TRBD1
length: 15
size: NA
V: TRBV18
J: TRBJ2-1

DNA: TGTGCCAGCAGTCAAATACGGAACACTGAAGCTTTCTTT
CDR3: CASSQIRNTEAFF
D: NA
length: 13
size: NA
V: TRBV6-6
J: TRBJ1-1

DNA: TGCAGCGTTGGGCGGCTAGCGGGAGCCCATAATCACGGGGAGCTGTTTTTT
CDR3: CSVGRLAGAHNHGELFF
D: TRBD2
length: 17
size: NA
V: TRBV29-1
J: TRBJ2-2

DNA: TGTGCCATCAGTGAGACACTTTGGACTAGCGGGAGCAATGAGCAGTTCTTC
CDR3: CAISETLWTSGSNEQFF
D: TRBD2
length: 17
size: NA
V: TRBV10-3
J: TRBJ2-1